This TCR beta chain stems from a study of T cell responses to AZD1222 COVID-19 vaccine. After removal of 5 bases from V and 1 base from J, the junction contained 2 bases not matched to a gene. Germline V CDR1 and CDR2: MNHEY, SVGEGT. The CDR3 is 15 residues long. The table came from immunoSEQ multiplex PCR; TCRdb's copy has only in-frame clones and leaves some out. The sample shows over 110,000 clones, about 92% of them seen only once. The receptor's source is an adult in good health. The sequences come from peripheral blood, collected on day 0 of AZD1222 vaccination. The chain has TRBV6-2 or TRBV6-3 and TRBJ2-5; 12 bases fit TRBD2. The chain's CDR3 is CASSVGLAGQETQYF. CDR3 DNA: TGTGCCAGCAGTGTGGGACTAGCGGGCCAAGAGACCCAGTACTTC.